This entry lists 12 T cell receptor beta chains sequenced from one sample in a study of STAT3 mutations in large granular lymphocyte leukemia. Study-level results: Every T-cell large granular lymphocyte leukemia patient had at least one immunodominant TCR beta clonotype.

Their cognate antigens are unknown. This table comes from immunoSEQ multiplex PCR, and its TCRdb copy is limited to in-frame clones, with some not included. The sample has 3,500 to 4,500 clones; around 40% are singletons. The specimen was peripheral blood mononuclear cells. All receptors derive from a man in his fifties or sixties with T-cell large granular lymphocyte leukemia. Some clones in this sample may be carry-over from other donors' samples.

The V call is TRBV18, the J call TRBJ2-5; TRBD1 matches 8 bases. Germline-derived CDR1 and CDR2 are KGHSH and LQKENI. V shed 3 bases and J 3 bases; nucleotides not matched to a gene: 9. CDR3 size: 16 residues. The chain's CDR3 is CASSPSAGGTKETQYF. The CDR3 nucleotides read TGTGCCAGCTCACCGTCGGCAGGGGGCACGAAAGAGACCCAGTACTTC. Supplemented by reference TRBV18 and TRBJ2-5, the full variable domain reads NAGVMQNPRHLVRRRGQEARLRCSPMKGHSHVYWYRQLPEEGLKFMVYLQKENIIDESGMPKERFSAEFPKEGPSILRIQQVVRGDSAAYFCASSPSAGGTKETQYFGPGTRLLVL.

This clone was observed a handful of times. The genes are TRBV4-3 and TRBJ1-2, with D possibly being TRBD1 (5 bases). V was shortened by 4 bases and J by 4 bases, with 10 bases between the two germline ends. The germline V gene has CDR1 LGHNA and CDR2 YSLEER. CDR3 length: 13 amino acids. DNA of the CDR3: TGCGCCAGCAGCCGTACAGGCGTCTATGGCTACACCTTC. This codes for CASSRTGVYGYTF.

The chain combines TRBV4-1 with TRBJ1-6; D unresolved. The germline CDR1 and CDR2 sequences are MGHRA and YSYEKL. This CDR3 spans 13 amino acids. The V end lost 4 bases, the J end lost 4 bases, and 5 bases lay between the germline ends. This chain's CDR3 is CASSLTYNSPLHF. The CDR3 nucleotides read TGCGCCAGCAGCCTGACGTATAATTCACCCCTCCACTTT.

The rearrangement joins TRBV18 to TRBJ2-3; unclear D gene. CDR3 size: 11 residues. Germline V lookup: CDR1 KGHSH, CDR2 LQKENI. V lost 4 bases to trimming and J lost 2 bases, with 1 base between them. Here the CDR3 reads CASSLTDTQYF. The CDR3 nucleotides are TGTGCCAGCTCACTCACAGATACGCAGTATTTT.

This clone has just a few counts. J is TRBJ2-3 and V is TRBV5-1; D gene uncertain. CDR1 is SGHRS and CDR2 is YFSETQ in the germline V gene. Trimming removed 6 bases from V and 0 bases from J, with 11 bases in between. CDR3 size: 14 residues. The CDR3 coding sequence is TGCGCCAGCACAGCGCAGTTGAGCACAGATACGCAGTATTTT. Protein: CASTAQLSTDTQYF.

The chain combines TRBV29-1 with TRBJ2-1, with a tentative D call TRBD2 (6 bases). Germline loops: CDR1 SQVTM, CDR2 ANQGSEA. Between the trimmed V and J ends, which lost 6 bases and 4 bases, there was a span of 16 bases. This CDR3 spans 14 amino acids. CDR3 nucleotides: TGCAGCGTGGTTTGGGACGGGGGATACAATGAGCAGTTCTTC. As protein: CSVVWDGGYNEQFF.

By share of the sample, this clone is medium-sized. The chain joins TRBV11-2 to TRBJ2-6; a weak D match, TRBD1 (6 bases). The CDR3 runs 17 residues. CDR1 and CDR2 (germline): SGHAT, FQNNGV. Between the trimmed V and J ends, which lost 5 bases and 0 bases, there was a span of 14 bases. CDR3 sequence: CASSPQGQSSGANVLTF. CDR3 in DNA: TGTGCCAGCAGCCCTCAGGGACAAAGCTCTGGGGCCAACGTCCTGACTTTC.

The V gene is TRBV10-3, the J gene TRBJ2-7; D is undetermined. CDR3 length: 12 residues. Germline lookup yields CDR1 ENHRY and CDR2 SYGVKD. V lost 3 bases, J lost 2 bases, and 5 bases lay in between. The CDR3 DNA sequence: TGTGCCATCAGTGACGGAACCTACGAGCAGTACGTC. This gives the protein CAISDGTYEQYV.

This clone was found a few times. The chain joins TRBV7-9 to TRBJ2-4; 8 nucleotides line up with TRBD1. J gave up 0 bases and V 5 bases, and 6 bases lay outside the gene matches. The CDR3 has 16 amino acids. CDR1 and CDR2 from the germline V gene are SEHNR and FQNEAQ (reference sequence). This CDR3 is CASSQVQGVAKNIQYF. DNA of the CDR3: TGTGCCAGCAGCCAAGTACAGGGGGTAGCCAAAAACATTCAGTACTTC.

The rearrangement joins TRBV5-1 to TRBJ2-1, with D tentatively TRBD1 (5 bases). This CDR3 has 15 amino acids. Germline CDR1 and CDR2: SGHRS and YFSETQ. Trimming removed 0 bases at V and 2 bases at J, with 9 bases between. The CDR3 nucleotides read TGCGCCAGCAGCTTGGGCAGGGTCCCCTACAATGAGCAGTTCTTC. Translated, it gives CASSLGRVPYNEQFF.

CDR3 protein: CASSFRLPEQFF. CDR3 in DNA: TGTGCCAGCAGCTTTCGGCTTCCTGAGCAGTTCTTC. The chain carries TRBV7-9 and TRBJ2-1; D gene uncertain. Germline-derived CDR1 and CDR2 are SEHNR and FQNEAQ (reference sequence). The CDR3 spans 12 residues. V shed 3 bases and J shed 9 bases, with 9 bases lying between them.

In its sample, this clone was seen a few times. The rearrangement uses TRBV7-6 and TRBJ2-5; 7 bases map to TRBD1. The V gene's germline CDR1 is SGHVS and CDR2 FNYEAQ. J was trimmed by 0 bases and V by 0 bases; bases with no gene match: 1. The CDR3 is 15 residues long. The CDR3 DNA is TGTGCCAGCAGCTTAGCCGGGACAGACCAAGAGACCCAGTACTTC. Amino acids: CASSLAGTDQETQYF. The variable domain in full, completed from reference TRBV7-6 and TRBJ2-5, reads GAGVSQSPRYKVTKRGQDVALRCDPISGHVSLYWYRQALGQGPEFLTYFNYEAQQDKSGLPNDRFSAERPEGSISTLTIQRTEQRDSAMYRCASSLAGTDQETQYFGPGTRLLVL.